This T cell receptor (beta chain) was profiled in a study of vaccination and CD4 T cells after COVID-19. Described treatment: roughly ten-day PBMC culture with coronavirus spike peptide pools or control peptides (ViraFEST assay). Prior to the COVID-19 pandemic (2011-2018), the unexposed donor's CD4+ T cells were collected. Via ViraFEST, peptide pools expanded antigen-specific T cells before TCR sequencing. Cultured CD4+ T-cell DNA underwent Oncomine TCR Beta short-read sequencing. A single record per CDR3 protein comes from TCRdb applying MiXCR to the PCR reads. The sample has 2,000 to 2,500 distinct CDR3 sequences, 20% to 25% seen once. This clonotype has more than one count but fewer than ten. Its target is not known. Germline-derived CDR1 and CDR2 are GTSNPN and SVGIG (reference sequence). The CDR3 runs 12 residues. Trimming stripped 1 base from V and 8 bases from J, with 11 bases between.

The genes are TRBV30 and TRBJ1-2; D gene uncertain. Sequences were obtained from CD4+ T cells from blood, cultured in vitro. This TCR was recovered from a human donor in good health. The CDR3 reads CAWSAQTGGYTF. The CDR3 DNA follows: TGTGCCTGGAGTGCTCAGACGGGGGGCTACACCTTC. The whole variable domain, remainder taken from reference TRBV30 and TRBJ1-2, is SQTIHQWPATLVQPVGSPLSLECTVEGTSNPNLYWYRQAAGRGLQLLFYSVGIGQISSEVPQNLSASRPQDRQFILSSKKLLLSDSGFYLCAWSAQTGGYTFGSGTRLTVV.